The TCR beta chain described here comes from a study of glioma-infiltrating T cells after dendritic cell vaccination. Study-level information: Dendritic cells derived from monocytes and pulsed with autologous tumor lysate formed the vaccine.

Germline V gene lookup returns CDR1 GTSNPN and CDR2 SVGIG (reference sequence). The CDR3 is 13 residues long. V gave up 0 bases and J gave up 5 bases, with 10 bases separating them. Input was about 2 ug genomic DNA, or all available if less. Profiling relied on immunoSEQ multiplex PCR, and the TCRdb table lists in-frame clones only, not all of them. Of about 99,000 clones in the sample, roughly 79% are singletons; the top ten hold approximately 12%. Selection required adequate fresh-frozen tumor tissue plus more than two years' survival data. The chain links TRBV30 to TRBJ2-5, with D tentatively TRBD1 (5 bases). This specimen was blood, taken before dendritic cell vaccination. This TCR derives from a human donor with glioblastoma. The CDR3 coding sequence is TGTGCCTGGAGTGTAACCAGGGTTGAGACCCAGTACTTC. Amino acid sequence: CAWSVTRVETQYF.